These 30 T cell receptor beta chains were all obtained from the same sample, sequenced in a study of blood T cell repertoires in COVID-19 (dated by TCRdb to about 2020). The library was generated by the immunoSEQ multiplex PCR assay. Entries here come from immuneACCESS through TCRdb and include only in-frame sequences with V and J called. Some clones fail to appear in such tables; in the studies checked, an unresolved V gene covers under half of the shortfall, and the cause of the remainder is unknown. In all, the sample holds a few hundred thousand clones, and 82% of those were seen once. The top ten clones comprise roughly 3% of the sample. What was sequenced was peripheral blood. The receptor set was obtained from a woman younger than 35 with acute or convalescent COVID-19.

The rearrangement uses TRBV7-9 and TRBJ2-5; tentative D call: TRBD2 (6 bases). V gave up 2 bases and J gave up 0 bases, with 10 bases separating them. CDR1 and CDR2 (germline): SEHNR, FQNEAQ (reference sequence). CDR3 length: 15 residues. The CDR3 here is CASSLLGGNQETQYF. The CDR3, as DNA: TGTGCCAGCAGCTTACTTGGAGGGAACCAAGAGACCCAGTACTTC.

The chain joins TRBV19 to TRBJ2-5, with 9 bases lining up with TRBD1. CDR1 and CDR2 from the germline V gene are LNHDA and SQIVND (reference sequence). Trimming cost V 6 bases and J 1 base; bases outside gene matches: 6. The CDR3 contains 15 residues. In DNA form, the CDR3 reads TGTGCCAGTAGACGACAGGGGGTTCCCCAAGAGACCCAGTACTTC. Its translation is CASRRQGVPQETQYF. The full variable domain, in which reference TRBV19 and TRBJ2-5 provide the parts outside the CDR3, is DGGITQSPKYLFRKEGQNVTLSCEQNLNHDAMYWYRQDPGQGLRLIYYSQIVNDFQKGDIAEGYSVSREKKESFPLTVTSAQKNPTAFYLCASRRQGVPQETQYFGPGTRLLVL.

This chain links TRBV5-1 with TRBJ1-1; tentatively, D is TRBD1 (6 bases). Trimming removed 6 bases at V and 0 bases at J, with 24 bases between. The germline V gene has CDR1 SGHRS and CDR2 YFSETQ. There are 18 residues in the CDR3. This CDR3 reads CASTPYGGQEVMNTEAFF. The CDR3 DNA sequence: TGCGCCAGCACCCCTTATGGGGGCCAAGAAGTCATGAACACTGAAGCTTTCTTT.

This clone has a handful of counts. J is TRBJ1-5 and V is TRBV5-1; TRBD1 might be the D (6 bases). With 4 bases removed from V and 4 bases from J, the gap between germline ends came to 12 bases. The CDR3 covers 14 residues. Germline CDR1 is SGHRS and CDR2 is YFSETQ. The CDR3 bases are TGCGCCAGCAGCAGTGGGACACCTAATCAGCCCCAGCATTTT. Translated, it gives CASSSGTPNQPQHF. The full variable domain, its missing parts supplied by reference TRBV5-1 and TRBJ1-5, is KAGVTQTPRYLIKTRGQQVTLSCSPISGHRSVSWYQQTPGQGLQFLFEYFSETQRNKGNFPGRFSGRQFSNSRSEMNVSTLELGDSALYLCASSSGTPNQPQHFGDGTRLSIL.

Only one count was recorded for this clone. This chain's CDR3 is CATSSGPLDYNEQFF. For the CDR3, the DNA is TGTGCCACCAGCAGTGGTCCCCTAGATTACAATGAGCAGTTCTTC. This rearrangement joins TRBV15 to TRBJ2-1; D unclear. CDR1 and CDR2 (germline): LNHNV, YYDKDF (reference sequence). V lost 3 bases and J 4 bases, leaving 13 bases between the germline ends. CDR3 length: 15 amino acids.

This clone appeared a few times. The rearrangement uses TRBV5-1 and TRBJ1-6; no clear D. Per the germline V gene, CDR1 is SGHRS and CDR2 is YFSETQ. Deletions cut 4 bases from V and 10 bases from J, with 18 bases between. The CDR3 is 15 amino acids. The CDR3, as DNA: TGCGCCAGCAGCCTACGAATGGAGGGAAAGTCACCCCTCCACTTT. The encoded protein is CASSLRMEGKSPLHF.

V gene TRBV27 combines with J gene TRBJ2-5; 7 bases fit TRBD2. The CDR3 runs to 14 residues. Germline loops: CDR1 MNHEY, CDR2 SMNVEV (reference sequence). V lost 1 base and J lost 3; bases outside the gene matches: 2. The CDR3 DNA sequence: TGTGCCAGCAGTTTATTTGCGGGAGAAGAGACCCAGTACTTC. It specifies CASSLFAGEETQYF.

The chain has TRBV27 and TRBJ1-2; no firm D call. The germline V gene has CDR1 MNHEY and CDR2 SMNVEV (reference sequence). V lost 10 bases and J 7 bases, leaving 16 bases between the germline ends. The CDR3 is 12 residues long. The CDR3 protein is CATRGHPGGYTF. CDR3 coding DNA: TGTGCCACCCGGGGTCACCCAGGTGGCTACACCTTC.

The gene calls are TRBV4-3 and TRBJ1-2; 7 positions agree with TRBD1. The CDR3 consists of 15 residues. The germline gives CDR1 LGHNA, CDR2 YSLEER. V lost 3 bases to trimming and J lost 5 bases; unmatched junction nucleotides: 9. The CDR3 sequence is CASSHQRQGNYGYTF. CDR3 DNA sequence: TGCGCCAGCAGCCATCAACGACAGGGTAATTATGGCTACACCTTC.

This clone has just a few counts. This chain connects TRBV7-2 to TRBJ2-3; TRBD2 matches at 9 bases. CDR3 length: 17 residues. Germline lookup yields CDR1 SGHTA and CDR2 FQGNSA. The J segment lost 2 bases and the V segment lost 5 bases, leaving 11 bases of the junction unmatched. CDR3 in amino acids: CASSLRLAERYTDTQYF. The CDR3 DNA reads TGTGCCAGCAGCCTCAGACTAGCGGAACGGTACACAGATACGCAGTATTTT.

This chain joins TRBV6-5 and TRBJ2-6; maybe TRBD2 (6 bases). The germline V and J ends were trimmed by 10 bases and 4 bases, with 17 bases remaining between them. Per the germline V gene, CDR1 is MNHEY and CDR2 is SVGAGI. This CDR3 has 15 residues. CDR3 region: CAIRGLVLGANVLTF. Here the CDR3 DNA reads TGTGCCATCCGGGGACTGGTCCTGGGGGCCAACGTCCTGACTTTC.

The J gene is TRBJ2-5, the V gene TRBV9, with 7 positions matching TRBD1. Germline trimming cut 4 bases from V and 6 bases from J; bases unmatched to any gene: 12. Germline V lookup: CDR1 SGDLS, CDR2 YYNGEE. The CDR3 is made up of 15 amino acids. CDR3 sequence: CASSPQTGIGKTQYF. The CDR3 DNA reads TGTGCCAGCAGCCCCCAGACAGGGATCGGGAAGACCCAGTACTTC. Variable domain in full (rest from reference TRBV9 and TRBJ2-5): DSGVTQTPKHLITATGQRVTLRCSPRSGDLSVYWYQQSLDQGLQFLIQYYNGEERAKGNILERFSAQQFPDLHSELNLSSLELGDSALYFCASSPQTGIGKTQYFGPGTRLLVL.

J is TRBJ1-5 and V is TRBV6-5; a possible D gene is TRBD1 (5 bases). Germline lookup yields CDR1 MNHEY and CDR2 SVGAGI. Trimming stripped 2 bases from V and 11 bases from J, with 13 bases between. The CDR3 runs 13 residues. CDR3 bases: TGTGCCAGCAGTTACCGTGGGGGGAAGGCCCAGCATTTT. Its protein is CASSYRGGKAQHF.

The CDR3 region has the DNA TGTGCCAGCAGTTTGTGGACAGGAGTATACGAGCAGTACTTC. Its translation is CASSLWTGVYEQYF. The chain joins TRBV28 to TRBJ2-7; 7 nucleotides match TRBD1. CDR1 and CDR2 from the germline V gene are MDHEN and SYDVKM. V shed 3 bases and J 4 bases; nucleotides not matched to a gene: 6. This CDR3 is built from 14 residues.

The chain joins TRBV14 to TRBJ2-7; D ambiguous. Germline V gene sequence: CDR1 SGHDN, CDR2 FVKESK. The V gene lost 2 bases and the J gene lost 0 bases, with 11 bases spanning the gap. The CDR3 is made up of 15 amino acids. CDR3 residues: CASSQWMGLSYEQYF. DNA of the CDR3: TGTGCCAGCAGCCAATGGATGGGCCTCTCCTACGAGCAGTACTTC.

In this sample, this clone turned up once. CDR3 protein: CASRKRGNQETQYF. CDR3 coding DNA: TGTGCCAGCAGGAAAAGGGGAAATCAAGAGACCCAGTACTTC. The chain employs TRBV2 and TRBJ2-5, with a tentative D call TRBD1 (5 bases). The V and J ends lost 6 bases and 2 bases respectively, with 13 bases between them. Germline CDR1 SNHLY, CDR2 FYNNEI. The CDR3 runs to 14 residues. Based on the CDR3 plus reference TRBV2 and TRBJ2-5, the full variable domain is EPEVTQTPSHQVTQMGQEVILRCVPISNHLYFYWYRQILGQKVEFLVSFYNNEISEKSEIFDDQFSVERPDGSNFTLKIRSTKLEDSAMYFCASRKRGNQETQYFGPGTRLLVL.

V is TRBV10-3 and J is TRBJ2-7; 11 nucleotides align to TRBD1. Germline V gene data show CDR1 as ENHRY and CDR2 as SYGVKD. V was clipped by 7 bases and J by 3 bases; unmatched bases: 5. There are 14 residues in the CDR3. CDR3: CAINAGTGGYEQYF. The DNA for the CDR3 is TGTGCCATCAATGCGGGGACAGGGGGCTACGAGCAGTACTTC.

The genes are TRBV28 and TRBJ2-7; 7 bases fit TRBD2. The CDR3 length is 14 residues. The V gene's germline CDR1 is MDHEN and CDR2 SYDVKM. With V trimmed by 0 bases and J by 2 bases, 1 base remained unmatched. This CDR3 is CASSLWRETYEQYF. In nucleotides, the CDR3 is TGTGCCAGCAGTTTATGGCGGGAGACCTACGAGCAGTACTTC.

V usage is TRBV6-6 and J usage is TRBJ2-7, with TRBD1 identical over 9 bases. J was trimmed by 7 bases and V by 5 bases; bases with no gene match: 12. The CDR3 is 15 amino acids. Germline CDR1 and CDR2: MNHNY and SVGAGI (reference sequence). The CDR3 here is CASSMPGQGGREQYF. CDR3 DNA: TGTGCCAGCAGTATGCCGGGACAGGGCGGTCGGGAGCAGTACTTC.

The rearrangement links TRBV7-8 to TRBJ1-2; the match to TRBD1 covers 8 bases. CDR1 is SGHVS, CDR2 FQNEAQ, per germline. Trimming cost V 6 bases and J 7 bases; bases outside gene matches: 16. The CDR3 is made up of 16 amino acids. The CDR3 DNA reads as TGTGCCAGCAGACGTCCCGGGACAGGTTTCGGTGGTGGCTACACCTTC. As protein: CASRRPGTGFGGGYTF.

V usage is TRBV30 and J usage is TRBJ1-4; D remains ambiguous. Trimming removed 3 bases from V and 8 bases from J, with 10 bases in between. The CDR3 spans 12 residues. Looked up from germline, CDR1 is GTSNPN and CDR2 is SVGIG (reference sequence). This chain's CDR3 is CAWSATPEKLFF. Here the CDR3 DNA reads TGTGCCTGGAGCGCCACTCCAGAAAAACTGTTTTTT.

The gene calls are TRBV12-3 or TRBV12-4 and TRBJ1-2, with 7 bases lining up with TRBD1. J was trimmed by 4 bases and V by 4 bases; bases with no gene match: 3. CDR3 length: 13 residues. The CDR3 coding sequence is TGTGCCAGCAGTTCCACAGGGGTCTATGGCTACACCTTC. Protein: CASSSTGVYGYTF.

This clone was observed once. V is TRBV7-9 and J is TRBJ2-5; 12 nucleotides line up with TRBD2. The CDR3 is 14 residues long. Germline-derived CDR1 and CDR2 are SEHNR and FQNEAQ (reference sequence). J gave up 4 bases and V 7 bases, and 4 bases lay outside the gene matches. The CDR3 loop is CASTTSGSGETQYF. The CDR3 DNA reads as TGTGCCAGCACGACTAGCGGGAGCGGAGAGACCCAGTACTTC.

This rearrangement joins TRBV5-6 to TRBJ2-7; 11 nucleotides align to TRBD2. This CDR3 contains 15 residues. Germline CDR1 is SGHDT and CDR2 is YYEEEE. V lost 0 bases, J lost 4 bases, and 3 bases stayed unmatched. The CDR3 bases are TGTGCCAGCAGCTTGGCCGGGACTAGCGGATACGAGCAGTACTTC. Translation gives CASSLAGTSGYEQYF.

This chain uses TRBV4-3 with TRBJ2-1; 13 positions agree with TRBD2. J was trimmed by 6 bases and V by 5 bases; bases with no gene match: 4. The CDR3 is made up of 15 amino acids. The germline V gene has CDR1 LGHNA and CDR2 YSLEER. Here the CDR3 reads CASSGLAGVGNEQFF. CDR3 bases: TGCGCCAGCAGCGGACTAGCGGGAGTAGGCAATGAGCAGTTCTTC.

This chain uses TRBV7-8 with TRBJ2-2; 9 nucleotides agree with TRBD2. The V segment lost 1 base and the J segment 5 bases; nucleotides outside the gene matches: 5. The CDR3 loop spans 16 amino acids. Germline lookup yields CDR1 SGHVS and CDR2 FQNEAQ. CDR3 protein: CASSLGLAGRTGELFF. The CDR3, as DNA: TGTGCCAGCAGCTTAGGCCTAGCGGGACGGACCGGGGAGCTGTTTTTT.

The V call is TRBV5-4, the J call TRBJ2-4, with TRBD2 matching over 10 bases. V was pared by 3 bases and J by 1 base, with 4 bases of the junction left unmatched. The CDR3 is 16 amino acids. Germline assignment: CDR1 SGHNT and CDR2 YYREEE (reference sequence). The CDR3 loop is CASSSSGSRAKNIQYF. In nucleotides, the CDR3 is TGTGCCAGCAGCTCTAGCGGGAGTCGGGCCAAAAACATTCAGTACTTC.

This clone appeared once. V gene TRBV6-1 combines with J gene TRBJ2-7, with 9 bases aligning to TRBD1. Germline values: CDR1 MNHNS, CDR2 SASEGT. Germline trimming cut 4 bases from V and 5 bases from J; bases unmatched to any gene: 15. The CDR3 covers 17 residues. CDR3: CASSAPGQGSEANEQYF. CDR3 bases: TGTGCCAGCAGTGCCCCGGGACAGGGTAGTGAGGCGAACGAGCAGTACTTC.

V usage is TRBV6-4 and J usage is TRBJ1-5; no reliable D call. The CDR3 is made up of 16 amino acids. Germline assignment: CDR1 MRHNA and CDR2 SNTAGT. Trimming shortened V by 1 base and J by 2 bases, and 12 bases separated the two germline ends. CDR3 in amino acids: CASSDFGAQGNQPQHF. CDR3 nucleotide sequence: TGTGCCAGCAGTGACTTCGGCGCGCAGGGCAATCAGCCCCAGCATTTT.

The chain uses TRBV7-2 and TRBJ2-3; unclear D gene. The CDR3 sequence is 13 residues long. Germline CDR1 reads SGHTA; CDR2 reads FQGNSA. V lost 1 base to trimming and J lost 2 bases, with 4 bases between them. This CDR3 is CASSLDFTDTQYF. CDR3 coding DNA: TGTGCCAGCAGCTTAGACTTCACAGATACGCAGTATTTT.